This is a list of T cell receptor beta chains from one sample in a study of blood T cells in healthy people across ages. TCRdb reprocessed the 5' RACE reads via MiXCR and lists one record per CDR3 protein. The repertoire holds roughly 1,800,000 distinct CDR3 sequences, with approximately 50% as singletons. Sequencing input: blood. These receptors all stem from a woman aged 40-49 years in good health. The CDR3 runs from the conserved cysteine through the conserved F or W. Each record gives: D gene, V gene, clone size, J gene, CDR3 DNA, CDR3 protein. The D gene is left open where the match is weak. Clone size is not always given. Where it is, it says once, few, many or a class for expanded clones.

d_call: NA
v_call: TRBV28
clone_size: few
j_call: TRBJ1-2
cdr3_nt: TGTGCCAGCTACCCCCGGGGGGAATATGGCTACACCTTC
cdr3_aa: CASYPRGEYGYTF

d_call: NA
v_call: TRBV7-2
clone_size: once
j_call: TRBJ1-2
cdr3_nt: TGTGCCAGCAGCCCCTCGTTGGGACGGAGCTATAGCTACACCTTC
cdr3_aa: CASSPSLGRSYSYTF

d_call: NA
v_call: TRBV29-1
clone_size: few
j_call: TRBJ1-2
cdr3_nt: TGCAGCGTTACCCCCCGCGGTGTTAGGACAGCTAACTATGGCTACACCTTC
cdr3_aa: CSVTPRGVRTANYGYTF

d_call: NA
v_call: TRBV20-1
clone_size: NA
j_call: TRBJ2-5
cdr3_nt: TGCAGTGCTTTCAGACAGGATACGAGTATCCAGTACTTC
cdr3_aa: CSAFRQDTSIQYF

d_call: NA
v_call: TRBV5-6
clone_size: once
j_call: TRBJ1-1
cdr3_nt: TGTGCCAGCAGCCAGGGCCAGGCCCCTGAAGCTTTCTTT
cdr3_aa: CASSQGQAPEAFF

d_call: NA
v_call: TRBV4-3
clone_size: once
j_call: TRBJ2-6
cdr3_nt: TGCGCCAGCAGTTTCAAGACTGGGATTGCTGGGGCCAACGTCCTGACTTTC
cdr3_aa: CASSFKTGIAGANVLTF

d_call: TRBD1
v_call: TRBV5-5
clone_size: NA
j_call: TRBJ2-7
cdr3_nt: TGTGCCAGCAGCTTAACAGGGGGTCTTACGGATTACGAGCAGTACTTC
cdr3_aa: CASSLTGGLTDYEQYF

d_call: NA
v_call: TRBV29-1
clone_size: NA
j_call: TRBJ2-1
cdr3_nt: TGCAGCGTACTAGGCAGGGGTGATGAGCAGTTCTTC
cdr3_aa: CSVLGRGDEQFF

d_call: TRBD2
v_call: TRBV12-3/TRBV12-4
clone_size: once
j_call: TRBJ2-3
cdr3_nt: TGTGCCAGCAGCGCCGCCCACCGGACCGAACGACTAGCGGGTAGACGGGATACGCAGTATTTT
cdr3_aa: CASSAAHRTERLAGRRDTQYF

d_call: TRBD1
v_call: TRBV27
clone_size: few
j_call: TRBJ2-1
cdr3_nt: TGTGCCAGCAGAGTGACCGGGACAGGGGGCGGGGAGCAGTTCTTC
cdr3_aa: CASRVTGTGGGEQFF

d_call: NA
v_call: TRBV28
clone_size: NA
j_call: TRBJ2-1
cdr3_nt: TGTGCCAGCAGTTTCGGGTACCACGAGACCCAGTTCTTC
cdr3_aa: CASSFGYHETQFF

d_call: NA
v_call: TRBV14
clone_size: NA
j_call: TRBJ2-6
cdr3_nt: TGTGCCAGCTACAAAGGGAGGGGGGCCAACGTCCTGACTTTC
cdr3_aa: CASYKGRGANVLTF

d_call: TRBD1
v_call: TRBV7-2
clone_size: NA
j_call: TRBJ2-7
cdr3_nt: TGTGCCAGCAGCTCCAATCCACCAGGGGGCGTTCCCTACGAGCAGTACTTC
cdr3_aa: CASSSNPPGGVPYEQYF

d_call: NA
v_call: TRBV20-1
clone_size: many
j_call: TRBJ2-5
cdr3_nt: TGCAGTGCTAGACGGGGGCAGGGAATAGAGACCCAGTACTTC
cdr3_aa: CSARRGQGIETQYF

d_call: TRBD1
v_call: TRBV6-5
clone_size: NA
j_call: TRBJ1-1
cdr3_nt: TGTGCCAGCAGGAGAACGGACAGGGTTGGCACTGAAGCTTTCTTT
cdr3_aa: CASRRTDRVGTEAFF

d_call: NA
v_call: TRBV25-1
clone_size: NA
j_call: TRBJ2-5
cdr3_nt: TGTGCCAGCAGTGAATATAAGGGGGATCAAGAGACCCAGTACTTC
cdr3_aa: CASSEYKGDQETQYF

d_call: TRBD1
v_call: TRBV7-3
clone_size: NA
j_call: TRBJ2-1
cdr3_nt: TGTGCCAGCAGCTCAAGGAGCACAGGGGGCTCCTACAATGAGCAGTTCTTC
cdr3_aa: CASSSRSTGGSYNEQFF

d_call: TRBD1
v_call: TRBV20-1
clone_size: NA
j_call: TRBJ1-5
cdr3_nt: TGCAGTGCTAGGAGGACAGGGGGCTCGGATCAGCCCCAGCATTTT
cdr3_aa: CSARRTGGSDQPQHF

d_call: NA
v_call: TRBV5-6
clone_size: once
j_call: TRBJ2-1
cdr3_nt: TGTGCCAGCAGCTTGATGTCCCAAGGTGAGCAGTTCTTC
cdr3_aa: CASSLMSQGEQFF

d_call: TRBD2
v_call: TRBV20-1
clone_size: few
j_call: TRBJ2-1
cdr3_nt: TGCAGTGCTAGGCGGGGGGGAACAAGCTCCTACAATGAGCAGTTCTTC
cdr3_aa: CSARRGGTSSYNEQFF

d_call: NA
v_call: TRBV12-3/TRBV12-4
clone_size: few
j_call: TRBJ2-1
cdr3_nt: TGTGCCAGCAGTAAACTACAGGGCAGCGAGCAGTTCTTC
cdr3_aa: CASSKLQGSEQFF

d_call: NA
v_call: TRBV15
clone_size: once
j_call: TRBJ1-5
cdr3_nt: TGTGCCACCAGCAGAGATGGGGGCCAGCCCCAGCATTTT
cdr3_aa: CATSRDGGQPQHF

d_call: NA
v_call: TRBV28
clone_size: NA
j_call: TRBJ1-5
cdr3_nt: TGTGCCAGCAGTTCCGGGGGCCGGGGGGCGATTGGCGGCAATCAGCCCCAGCATTTT
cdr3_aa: CASSSGGRGAIGGNQPQHF

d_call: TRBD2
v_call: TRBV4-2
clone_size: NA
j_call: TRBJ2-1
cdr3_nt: TGTGCCAGCAGCCAAGTCCTGACTAGCGGGGGGGCGGATGAGCAGTTCTTC
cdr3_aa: CASSQVLTSGGADEQFF

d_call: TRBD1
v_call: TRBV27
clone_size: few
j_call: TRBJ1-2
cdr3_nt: TGTGCCAGCACGACAAGAGCGGACAGGGCCTATGGCTACACCTTC
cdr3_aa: CASTTRADRAYGYTF

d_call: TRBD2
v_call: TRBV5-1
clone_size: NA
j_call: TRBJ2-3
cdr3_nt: TGCGCCAGCAGCCCGGGACTAGCGGGGCCAATCACAGATACGCAGTATTTT
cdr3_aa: CASSPGLAGPITDTQYF

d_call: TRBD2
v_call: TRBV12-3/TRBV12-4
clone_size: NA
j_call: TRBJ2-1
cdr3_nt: TGTGCCAGCAGTTTTCGACGGGGGGGCCACAATGAGCAGTTCTTC
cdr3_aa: CASSFRRGGHNEQFF

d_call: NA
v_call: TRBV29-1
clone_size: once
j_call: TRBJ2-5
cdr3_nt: TGCAGCGCGGACCCCACCCCAAGGACCCAGTACTTC
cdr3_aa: CSADPTPRTQYF

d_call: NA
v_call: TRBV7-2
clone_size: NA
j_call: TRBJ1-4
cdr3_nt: TGTGCCAGCAGCTTAGTTGCAGGGCGAACTAATGAAAAACTGTTTTTT
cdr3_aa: CASSLVAGRTNEKLFF

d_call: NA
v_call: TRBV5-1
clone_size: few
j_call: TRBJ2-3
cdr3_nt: TGCGCCAGCAGCGCACGACCGGGTCGTCCGGAGGATTTCACAGATACGCAGTATTTT
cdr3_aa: CASSARPGRPEDFTDTQYF

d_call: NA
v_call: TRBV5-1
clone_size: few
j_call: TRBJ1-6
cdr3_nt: TGCGCCAGCAGCTTCCAGGGGCCGCGAAATTCACCCCTCCACTTT
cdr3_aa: CASSFQGPRNSPLHF

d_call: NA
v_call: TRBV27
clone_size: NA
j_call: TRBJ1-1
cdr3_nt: TGTGCCAGCCACCTGGTGGGGGGCATGAACACTGAGGCTTTCTTT
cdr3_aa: CASHLVGGMNTEAFF

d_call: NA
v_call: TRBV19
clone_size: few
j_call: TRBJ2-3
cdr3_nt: TGTGCCAGTAGTATATGGCCTACTAGCACAGATACGCAGTATTTT
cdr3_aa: CASSIWPTSTDTQYF

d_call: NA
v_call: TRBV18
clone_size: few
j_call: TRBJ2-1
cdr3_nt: TGTGCCAGCTCACCAGGGTCAGGGGCCAATGAGCAGTTCTTC
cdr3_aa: CASSPGSGANEQFF

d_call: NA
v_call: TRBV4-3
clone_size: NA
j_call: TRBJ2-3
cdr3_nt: TGCGCCAGCAGCCAAGGCTGGGTCTTACCGTCGGTAGAAAGTGGAGATACGCAGTATTTT
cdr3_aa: CASSQGWVLPSVESGDTQYF

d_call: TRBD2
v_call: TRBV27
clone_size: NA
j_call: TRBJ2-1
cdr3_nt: TGTGCCAGCAGAACCGGGGGACTAGCGGGGGGGAAGTTCTTC
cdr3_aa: CASRTGGLAGGKFF

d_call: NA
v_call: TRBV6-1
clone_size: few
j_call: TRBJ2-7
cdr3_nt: TGTGCCAGCAGCGCCTGGGAAAGCGATTACGAGCAGTACTTC
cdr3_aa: CASSAWESDYEQYF

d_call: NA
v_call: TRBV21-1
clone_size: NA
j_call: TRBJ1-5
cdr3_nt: TGTGCCAGCAGCAAAGCCGAGACCGGAAGCAATCAGCCCCAGCATTTT
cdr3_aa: CASSKAETGSNQPQHF

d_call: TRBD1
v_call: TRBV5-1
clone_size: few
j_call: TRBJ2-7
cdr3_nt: TGCGCCAGCAGCGCGGGACAGGTCAACTCCTACGAGCAGTACTTC
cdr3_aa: CASSAGQVNSYEQYF

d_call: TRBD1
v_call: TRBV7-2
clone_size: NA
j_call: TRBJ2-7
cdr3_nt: TGTGCCAGCAGCTTAGCGGGGCAGGGGGCATCCTACGAGCAGTACTTC
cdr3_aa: CASSLAGQGASYEQYF

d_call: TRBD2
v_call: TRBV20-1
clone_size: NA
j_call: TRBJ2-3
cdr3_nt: TGCAGTGCTCCCCTAGCGGGGGAGTCAGATACGCAGTATTTT
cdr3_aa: CSAPLAGESDTQYF

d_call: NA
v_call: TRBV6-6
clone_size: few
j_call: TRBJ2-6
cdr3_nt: TGTGCCAGCAGGTCACAGAGCTCTGGGGCCAACGTCCTGACTTTC
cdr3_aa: CASRSQSSGANVLTF

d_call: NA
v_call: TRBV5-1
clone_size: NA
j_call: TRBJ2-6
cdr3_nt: TGCGCCAGCAGCCAAAAGAACACTGGGACCAACGTCCTGACTTTC
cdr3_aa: CASSQKNTGTNVLTF

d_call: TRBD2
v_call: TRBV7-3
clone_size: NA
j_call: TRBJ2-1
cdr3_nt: TGTGCCAGCAGCTTAATCCTAGCGGACTACAATGAGCAGTTCTTC
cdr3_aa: CASSLILADYNEQFF

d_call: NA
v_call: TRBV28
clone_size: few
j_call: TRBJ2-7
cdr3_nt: TGTGCCAGCAGCCCCCCGGGGGCAAGCGAGCAGTACTTC
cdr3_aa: CASSPPGASEQYF

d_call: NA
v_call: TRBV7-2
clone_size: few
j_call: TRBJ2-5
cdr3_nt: TGTGCCAGCAGCTTAGTGGGGCAGGACTCCGGAGAGCAGTACTTC
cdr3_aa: CASSLVGQDSGEQYF

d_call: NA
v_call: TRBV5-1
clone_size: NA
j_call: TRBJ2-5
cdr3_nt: TGCGCCAGCAGCTTGGGACAGACAACCCAGTACTTC
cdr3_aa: CASSLGQTTQYF

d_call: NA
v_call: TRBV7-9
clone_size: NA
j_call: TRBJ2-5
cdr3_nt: TGTGCCAGCAGTGGCCTCCGGGCCTCCCAAGAGACCCAGTACTTC
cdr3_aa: CASSGLRASQETQYF

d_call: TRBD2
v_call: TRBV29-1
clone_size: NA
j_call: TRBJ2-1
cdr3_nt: TGCAGCGTGGCCCCATTCGGCGGGGGGCCCTACAATGAGCAGTTCTTC
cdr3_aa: CSVAPFGGGPYNEQFF

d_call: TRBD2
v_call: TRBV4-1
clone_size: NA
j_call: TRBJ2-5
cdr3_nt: TGCGCCAGCAGCCAAGATAGGGTCTCACTAGCGGGGAGGGGGGAGACCCAGTACTTC
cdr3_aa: CASSQDRVSLAGRGETQYF

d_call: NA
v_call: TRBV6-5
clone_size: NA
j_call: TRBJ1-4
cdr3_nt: TGTGCCAGCAGCCAACAGCGAACCTATGAAAAACTGTTTTTT
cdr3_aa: CASSQQRTYEKLFF

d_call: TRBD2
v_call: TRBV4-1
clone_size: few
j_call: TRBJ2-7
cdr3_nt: TGCGCCAGCAGCTTCGGGACTACCTCGTCCTACGAGCAGTACTTC
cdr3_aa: CASSFGTTSSYEQYF

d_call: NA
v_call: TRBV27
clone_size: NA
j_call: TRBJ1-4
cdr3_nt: TGTGCCAGCAGTTTCGACCCCAGGGTGGGACTGTTTTTT
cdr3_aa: CASSFDPRVGLFF

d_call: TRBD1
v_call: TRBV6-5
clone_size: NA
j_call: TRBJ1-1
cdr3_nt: TGTGCCGCTGGGGGACAGGGCTACACTGAAGCTTTCTTT
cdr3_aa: CAAGGQGYTEAFF

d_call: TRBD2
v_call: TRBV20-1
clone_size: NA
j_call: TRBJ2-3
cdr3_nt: TGCAGTGCTAGTGGTGCGGGTTTCCTAGCGGTCACAGATACGCAGTATTTT
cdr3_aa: CSASGAGFLAVTDTQYF